This T cell receptor (beta chain) was obtained from a study of identical twins. TCRdb redid the calling of the 5' RACE reads with MiXCR, one entry per CDR3 protein. The data hold a few hundred thousand distinct CDR3 sequences, with more than 9% observed a single time. The CDR3 contains 13 residues. Germline V gene lookup returns CDR1 SGDLS and CDR2 YYNGEE. V gave up 0 bases and J gave up 6 bases; unmatched junction bases: 1. Findings and caveats of the study: Twins' surplus sharing was weaker for beta out-of-frame sequences. The models systematically underestimated how much out-of-frame TCR alpha was shared in monozygotic twins. Out-of-frame alpha sequences shared by twins showed excess low generation probability.

Worth noting for this clonotype: Its antigen remains unidentified.

A further study also used this sample, focusing on yellow fever vaccine responses in identical twins.

This receptor was obtained from a woman between 18 and 29 years old in good health. This chain uses TRBV9 with TRBJ2-7, with 9 bases identical to TRBD2. Specimen: PBMCs. The CDR3 DNA follows: TGTGCCAGCAGCGTAGAACTAGCGGGCGAGCAGTACTTC. Protein sequence: CASSVELAGEQYF.